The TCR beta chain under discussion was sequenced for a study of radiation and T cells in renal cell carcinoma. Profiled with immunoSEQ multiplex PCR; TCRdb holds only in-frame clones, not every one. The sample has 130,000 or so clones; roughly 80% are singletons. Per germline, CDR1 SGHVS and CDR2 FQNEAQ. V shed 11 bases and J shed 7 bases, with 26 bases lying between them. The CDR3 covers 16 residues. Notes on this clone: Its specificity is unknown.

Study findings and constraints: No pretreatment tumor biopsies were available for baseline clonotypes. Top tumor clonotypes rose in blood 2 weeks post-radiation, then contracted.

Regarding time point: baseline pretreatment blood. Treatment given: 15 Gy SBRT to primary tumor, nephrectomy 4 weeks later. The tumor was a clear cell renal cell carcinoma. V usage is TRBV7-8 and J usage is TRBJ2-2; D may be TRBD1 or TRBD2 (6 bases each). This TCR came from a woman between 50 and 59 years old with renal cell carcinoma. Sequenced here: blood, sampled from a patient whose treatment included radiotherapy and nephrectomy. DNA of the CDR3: TGTGCCGTCACCATTACAGTGGGGGGCTACAACGGGGAGCTGTTTTTT. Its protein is CAVTITVGGYNGELFF.